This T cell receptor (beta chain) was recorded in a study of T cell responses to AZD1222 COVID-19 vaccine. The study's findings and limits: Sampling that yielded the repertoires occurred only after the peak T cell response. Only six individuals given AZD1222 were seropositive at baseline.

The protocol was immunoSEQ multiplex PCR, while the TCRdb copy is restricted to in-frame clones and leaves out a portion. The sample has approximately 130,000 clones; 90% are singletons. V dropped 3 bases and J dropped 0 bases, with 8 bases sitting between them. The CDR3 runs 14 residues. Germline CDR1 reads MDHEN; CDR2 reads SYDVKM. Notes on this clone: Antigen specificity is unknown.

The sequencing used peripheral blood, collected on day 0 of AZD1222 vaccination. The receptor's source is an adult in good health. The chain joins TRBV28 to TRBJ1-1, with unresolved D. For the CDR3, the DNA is TGTGCCAGCAGTTTGCCCGGCTTGAACACTGAAGCTTTCTTT. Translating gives CASSLPGLNTEAFF.